Reported below is one T cell receptor beta chain. What it binds is unknown. By way of CD45RO/CCR7/CD25/CD127/CD95/CD27, the CD4+ regulatory, stem cell-like memory, central memory and naive cells were sorted. The germline V and J ends were trimmed by 2 bases and 7 bases, with 11 bases remaining between them. Germline assignment: CDR1 SGHVS and CDR2 FQNEAQ. The CDR3 runs to 13 residues. The sample belongs to a study of beta chain features in type 1 diabetes. Turning to the study itself: When patients were set against healthy donors, age, gender and cell yields were similar. The study, taken as a whole, reports: Patients with type 1 diabetes showed fewer VDJ junction insertions and more deletions. Across patients, naive, central memory and Treg TCRB repertoires exhibited apparently greater similarity than was observed across healthy donors. Shorter TCRB CDR3s, moderately but significantly so, were found in Type 1 diabetes patients in all four CD4+ subsets.

TCRB transcripts that were expressed got sequenced, as all of the isolated RNA had been reverse transcribed. The protocol was immunoSEQ multiplex PCR, while the TCRdb copy is restricted to in-frame clones and leaves out a portion. The sample lists 130,000 to 150,000 clones, 10% to 15% seen once, with under 1.5% in the top ten. The receptor comes from a man aged 18 to 35 with type 1 diabetes. Sequencing was done on a sample of central memory CD4+ T cells from blood. V and J are TRBV7-8 and TRBJ1-1, with a possible D match to TRBD1 (6 bases). CDR3 protein: CASSLRQGYEAFF. CDR3 nucleotide sequence: TGTGCCAGCAGCTTACGGCAGGGGTATGAAGCTTTCTTT.